The 29 T cell receptor beta chains below come from one sample, sequenced in a study of shared clonotypes between healthy human individuals. Libraries were prepared by immunoSEQ multiplex PCR; TCRdb keeps only in-frame clonotypes and omits some of them. Of roughly 1 million clones listed, around four fifths are singletons. Sequenced input: memory CD4+ T cells sorted from blood. Subset reported: CD45RA-negative fraction. The source is a man younger than 35 in good health.

The rearrangement uses TRBV15 and TRBJ1-5; maybe TRBD1 (5 bases). V gave up 0 bases and J gave up 0 bases, with 12 bases separating them. The germline gives CDR1 LNHNV, CDR2 YYDKDF (reference sequence). This CDR3 spans 17 amino acids. The CDR3 DNA sequence: TGTGCCACCAGCAGAGATCCGGGACTTCTTAGCAATCAGCCCCAGCATTTT. Protein sequence: CATSRDPGLLSNQPQHF.

The chain combines TRBV19 with TRBJ2-3; D not certain. V was clipped by 8 bases and J by 4 bases, with 7 bases between them. CDR1 is LNHDA and CDR2 is SQIVND in the germline V gene (reference sequence). The CDR3 sequence is 11 residues long. The CDR3 loop reads CASSASDTQYF. The CDR3 nucleotides read TGTGCCAGTTCCGCTTCAGATACGCAGTATTTT. The entire variable domain, with the rest obtained from reference TRBV19 and TRBJ2-3, is as follows: DGGITQSPKYLFRKEGQNVTLSCEQNLNHDAMYWYRQDPGQGLRLIYYSQIVNDFQKGDIAEGYSVSREKKESFPLTVTSAQKNPTAFYLCASSASDTQYFGPGTRLTVL.

The rearrangement links TRBV7-8 to TRBJ2-3, with 10 bases lining up with TRBD2. The CDR3 spans 20 residues. CDR1 is SGHVS and CDR2 is FQNEAQ in the germline V gene. V was clipped by 3 bases and J by 1 base; unmatched bases: 16. This CDR3 is CASSLALGLAALRGTDTQYF. The CDR3 DNA follows: TGTGCCAGCAGCTTGGCCCTAGGACTAGCGGCCCTAAGAGGCACAGATACGCAGTATTTT.

The V call is TRBV7-9, the J call TRBJ2-1; D might be TRBD2 (6 bases). The CDR3 is 17 residues long. Germline CDR1 reads SEHNR; CDR2 reads FQNEAQ (reference sequence). The germline V and J ends were trimmed by 2 bases and 0 bases, with 14 bases remaining between them. The CDR3 sequence is CASSLTWGEVSYNEQFF. DNA for the CDR3: TGTGCCAGCAGCTTAACATGGGGGGAGGTCTCCTACAATGAGCAGTTCTTC.

The genes are TRBV7-9 and TRBJ2-5; possible D gene TRBD2, 7 bases. Germline assignment: CDR1 SEHNR and CDR2 FQNEAQ (reference sequence). This CDR3 comprises 15 residues. V lost 5 bases to trimming and J lost 9 bases, with 22 bases between them. CDR3 sequence (DNA): TGTGCCAGCAGCGATAGAGGGGGGGCTGCATTGGCCCAGTACTTC. Amino acid sequence: CASSDRGGAALAQYF.

As regards this clone: This same CDR3 is encoded by further DNA sequences in the sample. The chain links TRBV7-2 to TRBJ2-3, with D uncertain. V was pared by 5 bases and J by 1 base, with 7 bases between. This CDR3 is 13 amino acids long. The germline V gene encodes CDR1 SGHTA and CDR2 FQGNSA. CDR3 residues: CASSRAGTDTQYF. The CDR3 DNA is TGTGCCAGCAGCCGAGCAGGCACAGATACGCAGTATTTT.

The rearrangement uses TRBV7-9 and TRBJ2-7; 7 positions match TRBD1. V gave up 5 bases and J gave up 3 bases; unmatched junction bases: 7. The CDR3 totals 14 residues. CDR1 and CDR2 (germline): SEHNR, FQNEAQ (reference sequence). The CDR3 reads CASSPDRALYEQYF. The DNA of the CDR3 is TGTGCCAGCAGCCCCGACAGGGCCCTCTACGAGCAGTACTTC.

The chain recombines TRBV7-9 with TRBJ1-1; D not resolved. The germline CDR1 and CDR2 sequences are SEHNR and FQNEAQ (reference sequence). Trimming shortened V by 2 bases and J by 6 bases, and 13 bases separated the two germline ends. The CDR3 is 14 residues long. The CDR3 DNA sequence: TGTGCCAGCAGCTTAAGTTATAGCCGGCCTGAAGCTTTCTTT. It specifies CASSLSYSRPEAFF.

This chain joins TRBV2 and TRBJ2-3; D remains unclear. This CDR3 region has 11 residues. V lost 6 bases, J lost 6 bases, and 7 bases lay in between. Germline assignment: CDR1 SNHLY and CDR2 FYNNEI. The CDR3 DNA reads TGTGCCAGCAGCCCTAAGGATACGCAGTATTTT. Its protein product is CASSPKDTQYF.

This clone was counted only a few times. The chain combines TRBV5-1 with TRBJ1-4; D remains ambiguous. In germline, CDR1 is SGHRS, CDR2 YFSETQ. Trimming shortened V by 4 bases and J by 0 bases, and 10 bases separated the two germline ends. The CDR3 extends over 15 amino acids. CDR3 nucleotides: TGCGCCAGCAGCCTCCTCAACCCAACTAATGAAAAACTGTTTTTT. Translation: CASSLLNPTNEKLFF.

This clone occurred a few times. V gene TRBV19 combines with J gene TRBJ1-5; 7 bases are shared with TRBD1. Germline values: CDR1 LNHDA, CDR2 SQIVND (reference sequence). J gave up 5 bases and V 7 bases, and 8 bases lay outside the gene matches. The CDR3 has 14 residues. The CDR3 DNA reads as TGTGCCAGTATCGGGGCAGGGGGGGATCAGCCCCAGCATTTT. It specifies CASIGAGGDQPQHF.

V is TRBV30 and J is TRBJ2-5, with D perhaps assigned TRBD1 or TRBD2 (5 bases each). Germline V gene lookup returns CDR1 GTSNPN and CDR2 SVGIG (reference sequence). The CDR3 covers 13 residues. Trimming took off 4 bases at V and 0 bases at J, with 9 bases between the two ends. This chain's CDR3 is CAWTPGHQETQYF. The DNA of the CDR3 is TGTGCCTGGACCCCGGGACACCAAGAGACCCAGTACTTC. The whole variable domain, remainder taken from reference TRBV30 and TRBJ2-5, is SQTIHQWPATLVQPVGSPLSLECTVEGTSNPNLYWYRQAAGRGLQLLFYSVGIGQISSEVPQNLSASRPQDRQFILSSKKLLLSDSGFYLCAWTPGHQETQYFGPGTRLLVL.

This clone appeared a few times. The V gene is TRBV10-3, the J gene TRBJ1-2, with TRBD1 matching over 8 bases. The J segment lost 8 bases and the V segment lost 8 bases, leaving 7 bases of the junction unmatched. The CDR3 spans 12 residues. In germline, CDR1 is ENHRY, CDR2 SYGVKD. CDR3 region: CAISGGLDGYTF. As DNA, the CDR3 is TGTGCCATCTCAGGGGGCTTGGACGGCTACACCTTC.

V and J are TRBV15 and TRBJ2-7; D possibly corresponds to TRBD2 (6 bases). V was shortened by 5 bases and J by 12 bases, with 20 bases between the two germline ends. The CDR3 consists of 13 residues. Looked up from germline, CDR1 is LNHNV and CDR2 is YYDKDF (reference sequence). CDR3 DNA sequence: TGTGCCACCAGCCCTGGGCTCTGGGGGGATCGGTACTTC. Its protein product is CATSPGLWGDRYF.

In regard to this clone: Other DNA variants within this sample encode the same CDR3. CDR3: CASGFGGNTEAFF. In DNA, the CDR3 is TGTGCTAGTGGTTTCGGGGGGAACACTGAAGCTTTCTTT. The chain is built from TRBV12-5 and TRBJ1-1, with D perhaps TRBD1 (5 bases). The V end was cut by 3 bases, the J end by 1 base, with 6 bases between. The CDR3 covers 13 residues. The germline V gene has CDR1 LGHNT and CDR2 FRNRAP. Based on the CDR3 plus reference TRBV12-5 and TRBJ1-1, the full variable domain is DARVTQTPRHKVTEMGQEVTMRCQPILGHNTVFWYRQTMMQGLELLAYFRNRAPLDDSGMPKDRFSAEMPDATLATLKIQPSEPRDSAVYFCASGFGGNTEAFFGQGTRLTVV.

On this clone itself: This clone may be a read error of a much larger clone one base away. At the DNA level, this CDR3 is encoded by other sequences in the same sample as well. This chain joins TRBV7-8 and TRBJ1-5; the D gene is possibly TRBD1 (5 bases). Trimming left V 3 bases short and J 2 bases short, with 8 bases between. Germline V gives CDR1 SGHVS, CDR2 FQNEAQ. CDR3 size: 14 residues. The DNA for the CDR3 is TGTGCCAGCAGCTTGGGAGGGGGCAATCAGCCCCAGCATTTT. Its protein product is CASSLGGGNQPQHF. Full variable domain (missing parts from reference TRBV7-8 and TRBJ1-5): GAGVSQSPRYKVAKRGQDVALRCDPISGHVSLFWYQQALGQGPEFLTYFQNEAQLDKSGLPSDRFFAERPEGSVSTLKIQRTQQEDSAVYLCASSLGGGNQPQHFGDGTRLSIL.

This chain links TRBV15 with TRBJ2-5; 7 bases line up with TRBD1. Germline CDR1 LNHNV, CDR2 YYDKDF (reference sequence). After removal of 4 bases from V and 2 bases from J, the junction contained 1 base not matched to a gene. The CDR3 is 13 amino acids. This chain's CDR3 is CATSNRGQETQYF. The CDR3 bases are TGTGCCACCAGCAACAGGGGACAAGAGACCCAGTACTTC.

V usage is TRBV19 and J usage is TRBJ1-5; D not resolved. The germline V gene has CDR1 LNHDA and CDR2 SQIVND (reference sequence). CDR3 size: 14 residues. Trimming pared 5 bases from V and 2 bases from J, leaving 10 bases between. The CDR3 region is CASSVQSGNQPQHF. The CDR3 DNA reads TGTGCCAGTAGTGTCCAAAGCGGCAATCAGCCCCAGCATTTT.

This clone was detected only a few times. J is TRBJ1-2 and V is TRBV6-5, with D maybe TRBD1 (6 bases). V was cut by 2 bases and J by 7 bases, with 14 bases left in between. The germline gives CDR1 MNHEY, CDR2 SVGAGI. The CDR3 is made up of 14 amino acids. The CDR3 nucleotides read TGTGCCAGCAGTTACGACGGGGGCTGGCGTGGCTACACCTTC. Protein product: CASSYDGGWRGYTF.

The chain recombines TRBV11-2 with TRBJ2-1; the D call may be TRBD1 or TRBD2 (5 bases each). In germline, CDR1 is SGHAT, CDR2 FQNNGV. This CDR3 is 14 amino acids long. With 6 bases removed from V and 0 bases from J, the gap between germline ends came to 9 bases. The CDR3 DNA reads TGTGCCAGCAGACCGGGACCCTCCTACAATGAGCAGTTCTTC. Amino acid sequence: CASRPGPSYNEQFF.

The chain has TRBV27 and TRBJ1-4, with a tentative D call TRBD1 (6 bases). CDR1 is MNHEY and CDR2 is SMNVEV in the germline V gene (reference sequence). V lost 6 bases to trimming and J lost 7 bases, with 15 bases between them. This CDR3 is built from 14 residues. The CDR3 DNA sequence: TGTGCCAGCAGAGATGGGGGCTCGAGTGAAAAACTGTTTTTT. As protein: CASRDGGSSEKLFF.

This chain links TRBV5-1 with TRBJ2-1, with D perhaps TRBD1 or TRBD2 (5 bases each). The CDR3 consists of 16 residues. The germline V and J ends were trimmed by 4 bases and 6 bases, with 20 bases remaining between them. Germline lookup yields CDR1 SGHRS and CDR2 YFSETQ. DNA of the CDR3: TGCGCCAGCAGCCCCGCCGGGCAGGGAGACGGCAATGAGCAGTTCTTC. Its protein product is CASSPAGQGDGNEQFF.

The CDR3 DNA is TGCGCCAGCAGCTCAAAGCAGACTAGCGGGAGTGAGGAGCAGTTCTTC. This codes for CASSSKQTSGSEEQFF. This chain connects TRBV5-1 to TRBJ2-1, with 12 bases identical to TRBD2. The V gene's germline CDR1 is SGHRS and CDR2 YFSETQ. The V gene end was trimmed by 3 bases and the J gene end by 10 bases; junction bases not matched to a gene: 11. This CDR3 region has 16 residues.

This clone showed up just a few times. This sequence joins TRBV18 and TRBJ1-4; D call uncertain. V lost 6 bases to trimming and J lost 3 bases, with 17 bases between them. Looked up from germline, CDR1 is KGHSH and CDR2 is LQKENI. The CDR3 is 16 residues long. This CDR3 is CASSGSRPSPNEKLFF. In nucleotides, the CDR3 is TGTGCCAGCTCCGGGAGCAGGCCTTCTCCTAATGAAAAACTGTTTTTT.

V and J are TRBV11-2 and TRBJ2-7, with unresolved D. Germline CDR1 and CDR2: SGHAT and FQNNGV. V was pared by 3 bases and J by 4 bases, with 4 bases between. The CDR3 spans 11 residues. CDR3 residues: CASSFLYEQYF. The DNA of the CDR3 is TGTGCCAGCAGCTTTTTGTACGAGCAGTACTTC.

V gene TRBV28 combines with J gene TRBJ2-2; the match to TRBD1 covers 12 bases. CDR3 length: 14 amino acids. The germline V gene has CDR1 MDHEN and CDR2 SYDVKM. J gave up 14 bases and V 7 bases, and 11 bases lay outside the gene matches. The CDR3 sequence is CASTTGQGARHLFF. In DNA form, the CDR3 reads TGTGCCAGCACCACGGGACAGGGGGCTCGCCACCTGTTTTTT.

A single count supports this clone. The chain combines TRBV7-9 with TRBJ1-1, with D uncertain. Germline V gene lookup returns CDR1 SEHNR and CDR2 FQNEAQ (reference sequence). The CDR3 sequence is 15 residues long. Trimming removed 2 bases from V and 1 base from J, with 11 bases in between. Here the CDR3 reads CASSLTPTQNTEAFF. The CDR3 DNA follows: TGTGCCAGCAGCTTAACGCCAACCCAGAACACTGAAGCTTTCTTT. Full variable domain (missing parts from reference TRBV7-9 and TRBJ1-1): DTGVSQNPRHKITKRGQNVTFRCDPISEHNRLYWYRQTLGQGPEFLTYFQNEAQLEKSRLLSDRFSAERPKGSFSTLEIQRTEQGDSAMYLCASSLTPTQNTEAFFGQGTRLTVV.

The chain has TRBV6-6 and TRBJ2-2; D perhaps matches TRBD1 (6 bases). This CDR3 region has 15 residues. V was cut by 5 bases and J by 4 bases, with 14 bases left in between. Germline-derived CDR1 and CDR2 are MNHNY and SVGAGI (reference sequence). As DNA, the CDR3 is TGTGCCAGCAGTCTACAGGGACGCGTCACCGGGGAGCTGTTTTTT. It yields the protein CASSLQGRVTGELFF.

This clone was observed a handful of times. This rearrangement joins TRBV19 to TRBJ1-1, with unresolved D. V was shortened by 5 bases and J by 5 bases, with 18 bases between the two germline ends. This CDR3 has 15 amino acids. Germline CDR1 reads LNHDA; CDR2 reads SQIVND (reference sequence). CDR3 nucleotides: TGTGCCAGTAGTTGGATGGGTGGGGTAAGAACTGAAGCTTTCTTT. Protein: CASSWMGGVRTEAFF.